This passage covers 15 T cell receptor beta chains from one sample sequenced in a study of blood T cell repertoires in COVID-19. Method: immunoSEQ multiplex PCR; TCRdb's copy keeps in-frame clones and lacks some. The table has 70,000 or so clones, over 75% seen once. The specimen sequenced was peripheral blood. These receptors originate from a man aged 70 or older with active or convalescent COVID-19.

Only a few counts were recorded for this clone. The chain carries TRBV28 and TRBJ1-2, with unresolved D. There are 13 residues in the CDR3. Trimming shortened V by 8 bases and J by 4 bases, and 14 bases separated the two germline ends. Germline values: CDR1 MDHEN, CDR2 SYDVKM. The CDR3 sequence: CASESGLSYGYTF. The CDR3 DNA reads TGTGCCAGCGAGTCCGGGTTAAGCTATGGCTACACCTTC.

The chain uses TRBV10-3 and TRBJ2-7; D possibly corresponds to TRBD1 (6 bases). The end of the DNA fits TRBJ1-2 better, so the J call may be wrong. CDR3 length: 12 amino acids. Germline CDR1 reads ENHRY; CDR2 reads SYGVKD. As DNA, the CDR3 is TGTGCCATCAGTGGCCCGGACAGCTCTTACACCTTC. Amino acids: CAISGPDSSYTF.

The chain combines TRBV28 with TRBJ1-2; D is perhaps TRBD1 (5 bases). With 5 bases removed from V and 8 bases from J, the gap between germline ends came to 18 bases. The germline V gene encodes CDR1 MDHEN and CDR2 SYDVKM. The CDR3 sequence is 14 residues long. The CDR3 DNA reads as TGTGCCAGCAGTCAACTGGTGGGGGGGTTAGGCTACACCTTC. This gives the protein CASSQLVGGLGYTF.

The V call is TRBV4-2, the J call TRBJ1-1; D uncertain. V lost 4 bases and J lost 0, with 15 bases in between. The CDR3 consists of 16 residues. Germline V CDR1 and CDR2: LGHNA, YNFKEQ. In nucleotides, the CDR3 is TGTGCCAGCAGCCCCCTGGGAGGGTTCATGAACACTGAAGCTTTCTTT. It translates to CASSPLGGFMNTEAFF.

The chain recombines TRBV15 with TRBJ1-2, with TRBD1 matching over 10 bases. Per germline, CDR1 LNHNV and CDR2 YYDKDF (reference sequence). V was pared by 0 bases and J by 4 bases, with 2 bases of the junction left unmatched. This CDR3 is 15 amino acids long. The CDR3 loop reads CATSRDRDRGYGYTF. In DNA, the CDR3 is TGTGCCACCAGCAGAGACCGGGACAGGGGCTATGGCTACACCTTC.

The rearrangement links TRBV7-2 to TRBJ2-1; 13 bases align to TRBD2. The CDR3 sequence is 16 residues long. Germline-derived CDR1 and CDR2 are SGHTA and FQGNSA. Losses at the gene ends were 1 base for V and 6 bases for J; bases not matched to a gene: 3. This chain's CDR3 is CASSLEGTSGTNEQFF. The CDR3 DNA follows: TGTGCCAGCAGCTTAGAAGGGACTAGCGGGACCAATGAGCAGTTCTTC. Using reference TRBV7-2 and TRBJ2-1 for the parts outside the CDR3, the full variable domain is GAGVSQSPSNKVTEKGKDVELRCDPISGHTALYWYRQSLGQGLEFLIYFQGNSAPDKSGLPSDRFSAERTGGSVSTLTIQRTQQEDSAVYLCASSLEGTSGTNEQFFGPGTRLTVL.

The chain has TRBV20-1 and TRBJ2-4; no firm D call. Trimming took 3 bases from V and 5 from J, leaving 5 bases between them. CDR3 length: 11 amino acids. Germline V gene sequence: CDR1 DFQATT, CDR2 SNEGSKA (reference sequence). The CDR3 region has the DNA TGCAGTGCTAGTCCTGAAAACATTCAGTACTTC. Translating gives CSASPENIQYF.

The chain uses TRBV7-9 and TRBJ2-3; TRBD2 agrees at 9 bases. V was clipped by 7 bases and J by 0 bases; unmatched bases: 5. The CDR3 spans 15 residues. The V gene's germline CDR1 is SEHNR and CDR2 FQNEAQ (reference sequence). The CDR3 sequence: CASTPSGISTDTQYF. The CDR3 bases are TGTGCCAGCACCCCTAGCGGGATTAGCACAGATACGCAGTATTTT.

This sequence joins TRBV28 and TRBJ2-3; weak D call: TRBD1 (5 bases). Germline V lookup: CDR1 MDHEN, CDR2 SYDVKM. The CDR3 has 16 residues. V was pared by 1 base and J by 2 bases, with 13 bases between. Here the CDR3 DNA reads TGTGCCAGCAGTTTATTTCAGGGCCCCGCCACAGATACGCAGTATTTT. Protein: CASSLFQGPATDTQYF. Drawing the rest from reference TRBV28 and TRBJ2-3, the complete variable domain is DVKVTQSSRYLVKRTGEKVFLECVQDMDHENMFWYRQDPGLGLRLIYFSYDVKMKEKGDIPEGYSVSREKKERFSLILESASTNQTSMYLCASSLFQGPATDTQYFGPGTRLTVL.

The chain joins TRBV27 to TRBJ1-1, with 7 bases fitting TRBD1. The ends lost 2 bases at V and 11 bases at J; junction bases unmatched: 11. This CDR3 region has 14 residues. The V gene's germline CDR1 is MNHEY and CDR2 SMNVEV (reference sequence). CDR3 loop: CASSLRDRYGEAFF. The CDR3 DNA follows: TGTGCCAGCAGTTTACGGGACAGATACGGGGAGGCTTTCTTT.

V is TRBV4-2 and J is TRBJ2-2; 7 bases agree with TRBD1. J lost 4 bases, V lost 2 bases, and 4 bases had no gene match. The CDR3 spans 15 residues. Looked up from germline, CDR1 is LGHNA and CDR2 is YNFKEQ. For the CDR3, the DNA is TGTGCCAGCAGCCAACCGGACAGGCTCACCGGGGAGCTGTTTTTT. This gives the protein CASSQPDRLTGELFF.

The V call is TRBV5-8, the J call TRBJ1-5; possibly TRBD1 for D (5 bases). The CDR3 contains 14 residues. The germline V and J ends were trimmed by 3 bases and 4 bases, with 11 bases remaining between them. Germline V CDR1 and CDR2: SGHTS, YDEGEE. This chain's CDR3 is CASSYRQWNQPQHF. In DNA, the CDR3 is TGTGCCAGCAGCTACAGACAGTGGAATCAGCCCCAGCATTTT.

The genes are TRBV5-6 and TRBJ1-5, with TRBD1 as a possible D gene (5 bases). Trimming removed 1 base from V and 3 bases from J, with 8 bases in between. Germline V lookup: CDR1 SGHDT, CDR2 YYEEEE. This CDR3 contains 14 residues. CDR3 bases: TGTGCCAGCAGCTTGAGGGGTGACAATCAGCCCCAGCATTTT. As protein: CASSLRGDNQPQHF. Variable domain in full (rest from reference TRBV5-6 and TRBJ1-5): DAGVTQSPTHLIKTRGQQVTLRCSPKSGHDTVSWYQQALGQGPQFIFQYYEEEERQRGNFPDRFSGHQFPNYSSELNVNALLLGDSALYLCASSLRGDNQPQHFGDGTRLSIL.

This CDR3 reads CASSSHRQGAGEKLFF. The CDR3 region has the DNA TGTGCCAGCAGCTCTCATCGACAGGGGGCGGGTGAAAAACTGTTTTTT. The V call is TRBV7-2, the J call TRBJ1-4; 10 bases match TRBD1. Germline assignment: CDR1 SGHTA and CDR2 FQGNSA. V shed 4 bases and J 7 bases; nucleotides not matched to a gene: 9. This CDR3 has 16 amino acids.

This rearrangement joins TRBV18 to TRBJ1-1; 10 bases align to TRBD1. The CDR3 sequence is 14 residues long. Germline lookup yields CDR1 KGHSH and CDR2 LQKENI. CDR3 in DNA: TGTGCAGGGAGTGGACAGGGGGATGGGACTGAAGCTTTCTTT. The encoded protein is CAGSGQGDGTEAFF.